This TCR beta chain was captured by sequencing in a study of brain T cells in children with intractable seizures. This CDR3 contains 16 residues. V was cut by 2 bases and J by 3 bases, with 16 bases left in between. CDR1 and CDR2 (germline): SGHVS, FQNEAQ. Study conclusions and caveats: Pre- and post-surgery blood differed in depth, so pre-surgery absences may be undersampling. Viral specificity was inferred only from CDR3 similarity; HCMV serostatus was unknown.

This clone was seen once. The antigen is not known. Noted time point: blood from clinic visit 5 months post-surgery; TSC patient then seizure free. Surgery cases with the highest brain T cell transcript signatures were chosen for sequencing. At least one anti-epileptic drug was given before surgery. Profiled with immunoSEQ multiplex PCR; TCRdb holds only in-frame clones, not every one. This sample has hundreds of thousands of clones; 93% occur once, and the top ten carry around 5%. The receptor's source is a boy younger than two with tuberous sclerosis and intractable seizures. The material was peripheral blood, obtained around 5 months after surgery. J is TRBJ1-2 and V is TRBV7-8, with D perhaps matching TRBD1 (5 bases). The CDR3 spells CASSLSETQGHYGYTF. The CDR3 DNA is TGTGCCAGCAGCTTATCCGAAACTCAGGGACACTATGGCTACACCTTC.